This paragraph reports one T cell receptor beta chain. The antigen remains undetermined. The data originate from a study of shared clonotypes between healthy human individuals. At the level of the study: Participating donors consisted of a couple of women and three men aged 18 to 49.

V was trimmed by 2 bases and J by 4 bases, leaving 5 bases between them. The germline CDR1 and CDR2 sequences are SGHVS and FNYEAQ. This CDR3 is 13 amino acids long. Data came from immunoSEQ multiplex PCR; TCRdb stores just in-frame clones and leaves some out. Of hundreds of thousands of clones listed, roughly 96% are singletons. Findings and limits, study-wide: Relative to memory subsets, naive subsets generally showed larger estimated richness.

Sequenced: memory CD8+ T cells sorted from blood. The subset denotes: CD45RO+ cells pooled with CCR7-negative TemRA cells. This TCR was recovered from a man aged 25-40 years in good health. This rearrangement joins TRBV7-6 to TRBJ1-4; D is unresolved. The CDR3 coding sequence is TGTGCCAGCAGCTTACAAAATAATGAAAAACTGTTTTTT. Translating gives CASSLQNNEKLFF.